The sequence of this TCR beta chain was determined in a study of CD8+ T cells in alopecia areata. Notes on the study in general: TCR sharing across patients was less clear than in mice, possibly HLA-related. Scalp sequencing captures resident alphabeta T cells of normal skin too. Lesional scalp exceeded normal scalp in clonality, especially in alopecia totalis/universalis.

Concerning this clone itself: Its antigen remains unknown.

The CDR3 is 13 residues long. Germline V lookup: CDR1 GTSNPN, CDR2 SVGIG (reference sequence). V gave up 3 bases and J gave up 9 bases, with 17 bases separating them. Investigators isolated RNA and reverse transcribed it into cDNA to act as the sequencing template. The data were produced by immunoSEQ multiplex PCR, yet TCRdb's version contains in-frame clones alone and is incomplete. Among roughly 20,000 clones listed, around 67% were seen once. It was for roughly five patients that CD4+ cells were sorted into CD25+CD127- cells. The study team obtained lesional scalp punch biopsies and peripheral blood from alopecia areata patients.

Sequencing input: CD4+ Tregs sorted from blood. The rearrangement uses TRBV30 and TRBJ1-2; no firm D call. The receptor was derived from a human donor with alopecia areata. This CDR3 reads CAWSLGDGGSYTF. Written as DNA, the CDR3 is TGTGCCTGGAGCCTTGGGGATGGTGGGAGCTACACCTTC. The variable domain in full, completed from reference TRBV30 and TRBJ1-2, reads SQTIHQWPATLVQPVGSPLSLECTVEGTSNPNLYWYRQAAGRGLQLLFYSVGIGQISSEVPQNLSASRPQDRQFILSSKKLLLSDSGFYLCAWSLGDGGSYTFGSGTRLTVV.